This passage covers 27 T cell receptor beta chains from one sample sequenced in a study of a mutant IDH1 vaccine in newly diagnosed glioma. Sequenced by immunoSEQ multiplex PCR; TCRdb stores in-frame clones only, minus some. The sample carries fewer than 45,000 clones, roughly 80% recorded once. Time point denoted: week 23, last vaccination. Doses of 300 ug of mutant IDH1 20-mer peptide were given with topical imiquimod. For these TCRs, the target antigens are not known. The sample consisted of PBMCs, taken from a glioma patient whose treatment included an IDH1 peptide vaccine. These receptors were obtained from a middle-aged man with glioma.

The gene calls are TRBV7-9 and TRBJ1-1, with D perhaps matching TRBD1 (5 bases). Germline V gives CDR1 SEHNR, CDR2 FQNEAQ (reference sequence). V lost 4 bases and J 8 bases, leaving 14 bases between the germline ends. CDR3 length: 13 residues. The CDR3 sequence is CASSYSRGYEAFF. The CDR3 region has the DNA TGTGCCAGCAGCTATTCGAGGGGATACGAAGCTTTCTTT.

The genes are TRBV4-3 and TRBJ2-5, with D unresolved. This CDR3 has 15 residues. Germline CDR1 and CDR2: LGHNA and YSLEER. V was pared by 2 bases and J by 5 bases, with 15 bases between. The CDR3 loop is CASSQSPELWETQYF. The CDR3 coding sequence is TGCGCCAGCAGCCAATCCCCGGAGCTGTGGGAGACCCAGTACTTC.

The gene calls are TRBV7-9 and TRBJ1-5; D is ambiguous. V was pared by 2 bases and J by 7 bases, with 6 bases between. CDR1 SEHNR and CDR2 FQNEAQ come from the germline V gene (reference sequence). The CDR3 is 12 amino acids. CDR3 region: CASSLFNQPQHF. The CDR3 nucleotides are TGTGCCAGCAGCTTATTCAACCAGCCCCAGCATTTT.

Only a few counts were recorded for this clone. The rearrangement links TRBV18 to TRBJ1-2; D remains ambiguous. The V end lost 6 bases, the J end lost 8 bases, and 10 bases lay between the germline ends. CDR3 length: 11 amino acids. The V gene's germline CDR1 is KGHSH and CDR2 LQKENI. The CDR3 here is CASSSGRGYTF. The CDR3 DNA follows: TGTGCCAGCTCTTCCGGTAGGGGCTACACCTTC.

This clone was counted once. The V call is TRBV7-8, the J call TRBJ1-2; D uncertain. Trimming took 5 bases from V and 1 from J, leaving 8 bases between them. There are 13 residues in the CDR3. Germline V CDR1 and CDR2: SGHVS, FQNEAQ. The CDR3 protein is CASSVDGNYGYTF. In nucleotides, the CDR3 is TGTGCCAGCAGCGTCGACGGTAACTATGGCTACACCTTC.

V usage is TRBV18 and J usage is TRBJ1-2, with no clear D. This CDR3 is built from 14 residues. CDR1 and CDR2 from the germline V gene are KGHSH and LQKENI. The V and J ends lost 3 bases and 5 bases respectively, with 13 bases between them. CDR3 amino acids: CASSPAGWSYGYTF. CDR3 in DNA: TGTGCCAGCTCACCCGCCGGATGGAGTTATGGCTACACCTTC.

The chain has TRBV4-2 and TRBJ2-1; tentative D call: TRBD1 (5 bases). The CDR3 runs to 15 residues. With 0 bases removed from V and 6 bases from J, the gap between germline ends came to 12 bases. Germline CDR1 and CDR2: LGHNA and YNFKEQ. CDR3 sequence: CASSQEGHRVNEQFF. The CDR3, as DNA: TGTGCCAGCAGCCAAGAGGGGCATAGGGTCAATGAGCAGTTCTTC.

By share, this clone counts as medium-sized (0.01 to 0.1%). The rearrangement uses TRBV19 and TRBJ1-1, with D tentatively TRBD1 (5 bases). CDR3 length: 13 amino acids. The germline V gene has CDR1 LNHDA and CDR2 SQIVND (reference sequence). V gave up 9 bases and J gave up 1 base, with 12 bases separating them. The CDR3 sequence: CASFTGPNTEAFF. The CDR3 bases are TGTGCCAGCTTTACAGGCCCGAACACTGAAGCTTTCTTT.

A few counts support this clone. J is TRBJ1-1 and V is TRBV7-9, with D perhaps matching TRBD1 (6 bases). Germline lookup yields CDR1 SEHNR and CDR2 FQNEAQ (reference sequence). V dropped 6 bases and J dropped 3 bases, with 11 bases sitting between them. The CDR3 contains 13 residues. CDR3 nucleotide sequence: TGTGCCAGCAGTGGGGGCGCACACACTGAAGCTTTCTTT. Amino acid sequence: CASSGGAHTEAFF.

The chain links TRBV6-6 to TRBJ2-7; D not resolved. The CDR3 covers 12 residues. V was trimmed by 7 bases and J by 2 bases, leaving 9 bases between them. Germline lookup yields CDR1 MNHNY and CDR2 SVGAGI (reference sequence). The CDR3 DNA sequence: TGTGCCAGCAAGGCGAGAGCCTACGAGCAGTACTTC. Amino acids: CASKARAYEQYF.

The chain recombines TRBV13 with TRBJ1-1; D perhaps matches TRBD1 (6 bases). Between the trimmed V and J ends, which lost 0 bases and 5 bases, there was a span of 13 bases. This CDR3 comprises 15 residues. Per the germline V gene, CDR1 is PRHDT and CDR2 is FYEKMQ (reference sequence). CDR3 protein: CASSLGGGARTEAFF. CDR3 bases: TGTGCCAGCAGCTTAGGCGGGGGGGCAAGAACTGAAGCTTTCTTT.

The chain combines TRBV25-1 with TRBJ1-5; 7 bases agree with TRBD1. The germline CDR1 and CDR2 sequences are MGHDK and SYGVNS. The CDR3 has 13 amino acids. Trimming took 6 bases from V and 7 from J; bases not matched to a gene: 6. The CDR3: CASSLSDRQPQHF. The CDR3 DNA sequence: TGTGCCAGCAGCCTTTCGGACAGGCAGCCCCAGCATTTT. Using reference TRBV25-1 and TRBJ1-5 for the parts outside the CDR3, the full variable domain is EADIYQTPRYLVIGTGKKITLECSQTMGHDKMYWYQQDPGMELHLIHYSYGVNSTEKGDLSSESTVSRIRTEHFPLTLESARPSHTSQYLCASSLSDRQPQHFGDGTRLSIL.

This rearrangement joins TRBV4-1 to TRBJ2-7; D gene unclear. V lost 1 base to trimming and J lost 3 bases, with 10 bases between them. The germline CDR1 and CDR2 sequences are MGHRA and YSYEKL. There are 14 residues in the CDR3. The CDR3 DNA sequence: TGCGCCAGCAGCCAAGGGTCTACGGGCTACGAGCAGTACTTC. This gives the protein CASSQGSTGYEQYF.

The chain carries TRBV6-5 and TRBJ1-2; TRBD1 is a possible D gene (5 bases). CDR1 is MNHEY, CDR2 SVGAGI, per germline. This CDR3 is 14 amino acids long. Trimming removed 1 base from V and 4 bases from J, with 10 bases in between. CDR3 in DNA: TGTGCCAGCAGTTACTGGCAGGGAAGCTATGGCTACACCTTC. Translating it yields CASSYWQGSYGYTF.

This clone was observed a few times. The genes are TRBV28 and TRBJ1-5; D not certain. This CDR3 comprises 13 residues. Between the trimmed V and J ends, which lost 6 bases and 0 bases, there was a span of 6 bases. The germline V gene has CDR1 MDHEN and CDR2 SYDVKM. This CDR3 reads CASREGSNQPQHF. DNA for the CDR3: TGTGCCAGCAGAGAGGGTAGCAATCAGCCCCAGCATTTT.

By share of the sample, this clone is medium-sized. The chain employs TRBV30 and TRBJ1-1; D is unclear. The CDR3 loop spans 13 amino acids. Germline assignment: CDR1 GTSNPN and CDR2 SVGIG (reference sequence). V gave up 0 bases and J gave up 5 bases, with 10 bases separating them. The CDR3 DNA follows: TGTGCCTGGAGTGTACGGCTCGGGACTGAAGCTTTCTTT. Its protein product is CAWSVRLGTEAFF.

The chain recombines TRBV21-1 with TRBJ1-1; the table's D gene call, TRBD1, was not cross checked with the DNA. TRBV21-1 is labeled a pseudogene. This CDR3 is 15 amino acids long. The CDR3 here is CASSTSTGKDTEAFF. CDR3 DNA: TGTGCCAGCAGCACCTCGACAGGCAAAGACACTGAAGCTTTCTTT.

The rearrangement uses TRBV19 and TRBJ2-1, with D maybe TRBD2 (6 bases). Germline CDR1 reads LNHDA; CDR2 reads SQIVND (reference sequence). Between the trimmed V and J ends, which lost 3 bases and 0 bases, there was a span of 12 bases. The CDR3 runs to 16 residues. CDR3 sequence: CASSIFSGSSYNEQFF. The CDR3 bases are TGTGCCAGTAGTATCTTTAGCGGTAGCTCCTACAATGAGCAGTTCTTC.

The genes are TRBV6-1 and TRBJ1-2, with TRBD1 identical over 10 bases. J lost 7 bases, V lost 6 bases, and 5 bases had no gene match. The CDR3 is made up of 13 amino acids. CDR1 and CDR2 (germline): MNHNS, SASEGT. The CDR3 sequence: CASRRQGAFGYTF. The CDR3 DNA sequence: TGTGCCAGCAGAAGACAGGGGGCTTTTGGCTACACCTTC.

There are a few counts of this clone. The V and J genes are TRBV25-1 and TRBJ1-2, with 11 bases identical to TRBD1. V shed 1 base and J 7 bases; nucleotides not matched to a gene: 5. The germline V gene has CDR1 MGHDK and CDR2 SYGVNS. This CDR3 has 15 residues. CDR3 sequence reads: CASSESGQGASGYTF. For the CDR3, the DNA is TGTGCCAGCAGTGAATCAGGACAGGGGGCGTCTGGCTACACCTTC.

This clone showed up just a few times. The gene calls are TRBV10-3 and TRBJ2-6; D possibly uses TRBD1 or TRBD2 (5 bases each). The CDR3 loop spans 16 amino acids. The germline V and J ends were trimmed by 8 bases and 0 bases, with 14 bases remaining between them. Germline V CDR1 and CDR2: ENHRY, SYGVKD. The CDR3 sequence: CAIGGQAVSGANVLTF. In DNA form, the CDR3 reads TGTGCCATCGGGGGTCAGGCCGTCTCTGGGGCCAACGTCCTGACTTTC.

The rearrangement links TRBV7-2 to TRBJ1-3; 10 bases fit TRBD1. The CDR3 runs 18 residues. Trimming removed 5 bases from V and 1 base from J; junction bases left unmatched: 11. From germline, CDR1 is SGHTA and CDR2 FQGNSA. The DNA for the CDR3 is TGTGCCAGCAGCGGAGGACCCCCGGGACAGGGGTCTGGAAACACCATATATTTT. Its protein product is CASSGGPPGQGSGNTIYF. Filled out from reference TRBV7-2 and TRBJ1-3, the complete variable domain reads GAGVSQSPSNKVTEKGKDVELRCDPISGHTALYWYRQSLGQGLEFLIYFQGNSAPDKSGLPSDRFSAERTGGSVSTLTIQRTQQEDSAVYLCASSGGPPGQGSGNTIYFGEGSWLTVV.

This clone was seen just once. The chain has TRBV27 and TRBJ2-7, with D unresolved. Germline CDR1 MNHEY, CDR2 SMNVEV (reference sequence). Trimming shortened V by 4 bases and J by 0 bases, and 4 bases separated the two germline ends. The CDR3 contains 12 residues. CDR3 sequence reads: CASSSRSYEQYF. The CDR3, as DNA: TGTGCCAGCAGTTCCCGCTCCTACGAGCAGTACTTC.

This sequence joins TRBV15 and TRBJ2-7, with D perhaps given as TRBD1 or TRBD2 (5 bases each). V was cut by 1 base and J by 7 bases, with 17 bases left in between. The CDR3 totals 15 residues. Germline lookup yields CDR1 LNHNV and CDR2 YYDKDF (reference sequence). The CDR3 DNA sequence: TGTGCCACCAGCAGAGGGGGGACGACGGCTAGGGAGCAGTACTTC. Encoded protein: CATSRGGTTAREQYF.

V gene TRBV10-3 combines with J gene TRBJ1-1; weak D call: TRBD1 (6 bases). V lost 2 bases and J lost 5, with 21 bases in between. Germline V gene sequence: CDR1 ENHRY, CDR2 SYGVKD. This CDR3 is 17 amino acids long. As DNA, the CDR3 is TGTGCCATCAGTGAGAGGGGGGGGCACGCCGAGGGGACTGAAGCTTTCTTT. It encodes CAISERGGHAEGTEAFF.

The chain couples TRBV4-1 to TRBJ2-5; D remains ambiguous. The CDR3 length is 14 residues. V lost 0 bases to trimming and J lost 5 bases, with 10 bases between them. Per germline, CDR1 MGHRA and CDR2 YSYEKL. This CDR3 reads CASSQEGARETQYF. The DNA for the CDR3 is TGCGCCAGCAGCCAAGAAGGAGCCAGGGAGACCCAGTACTTC.

DNA for the CDR3: TGTGCCAGTAGTATTTCGGGCAGTCGCTCTGGAAACACCATATATTTT. Its translation: CASSISGSRSGNTIYF. The chain carries TRBV19 and TRBJ1-3; no clear D gene. The CDR3 has 16 amino acids. Germline CDR1 LNHDA, CDR2 SQIVND (reference sequence). The germline V and J ends were trimmed by 3 bases and 0 bases, with 12 bases remaining between them.